The present T cell receptor beta chain was sequenced within a study of blood T cell repertoires in COVID-19. As for the study in general: Italy, Spain and the United States were the sources of the convalescent and acute COVID-19 samples. PBMCs, B-cell-depleted T cells, or T cells provided the cDNA or gDNA that made up the material.

The CDR3 loop spans 11 amino acids. The V gene's germline CDR1 is SQVTM and CDR2 ANQGSEA. V shed 8 bases and J shed 4 bases, with 10 bases lying between them. Source study methods: Estimates of nucleated cell counts were drawn from the amplification of reference gene primers. The protocol was immunoSEQ multiplex PCR, while the TCRdb copy is restricted to in-frame clones and leaves out a portion. D and trimming were read from the DNA, whereas the V and J calls and clone size are those reported in that table. The table shows approximately 210,000 clones, with over 75% occurring only once. Sequencing was done on a sample of peripheral blood. The clonotype comes from a middle-aged woman who had recovered from COVID-19. The gene calls are TRBV29-1 and TRBJ2-3; D gene uncertain. The CDR3 protein is CSLRDSDTQYF. The DNA of the CDR3 is TGCAGCCTTCGAGACTCAGATACGCAGTATTTT.